The clone carrying this T cell receptor beta chain came up once. From roughly 0.55 ug of total RNA, TCR beta-specific cDNA was reverse-transcribed using a constant-region primer. Generation of the TCR beta libraries relied on three nested multiplex PCR rounds using slightly modified ARM-PCR. TRBV1-TRBV30 forward and Cbeta reverse primers drove the first two roughly 10-cycle rounds. From the multiplex PCR reads, TCRdb called clonotypes with MiXCR, one entry per CDR3 protein. The sample includes hundreds of thousands of distinct CDR3 sequences, over 55% of them seen just once. The data are from a study of tumor-infiltrating lymphocytes in primary liver carcinoma. Alongside blood RNA obtained from unsorted whole blood, germline DNA was also extracted. The CDR3 totals 15 residues. The germline CDR1 and CDR2 sequences are SGHNT and YENEEA. The V and J ends lost 7 bases and 0 bases respectively, with 13 bases between them.

V usage is TRBV11-3 and J usage is TRBJ2-1; D is unclear. The receptor's source is a man between 35 and 55 years old with primary liver carcinoma and hepatitis B virus infection. The source material was peripheral blood. The CDR3 nucleotides are TGTGCCAGCAACTCTGTCCTGAGCTCCTACAATGAGCAGTTCTTC. It yields the protein CASNSVLSSYNEQFF. The full variable domain, completed using reference TRBV11-3 and TRBJ2-1, is EAGVVQSPRYKIIEKKQPVAFWCNPISGHNTLYWYLQNLGQGPELLIRYENEEAVDDSQLPKDRFSAERLKGVDSTLKIQPAELGDSAVYLCASNSVLSSYNEQFFGPGTRLTVL.